This entry lists 10 T cell receptor beta chains sequenced from one sample in a study of blood T cell repertoires in COVID-19. The assay was immunoSEQ multiplex PCR, and TCRdb's table has in-frame clones only and misses some. In the table there are hundreds of thousands of clones, about 88% of which are singletons. Sequenced material: PBMCs or T cells enriched from blood (not recorded which). Receptors originate from a woman aged 55 to 70 who had recovered from COVID-19.

The chain combines TRBV27 with TRBJ2-7; tentative D call: TRBD2 (5 bases). Germline V gives CDR1 MNHEY, CDR2 SMNVEV (reference sequence). Trimming pared 5 bases from V and 2 bases from J, leaving 13 bases between. This CDR3 region has 14 residues. CDR3 sequence reads: CASSPGRTAYEQYV. DNA of the CDR3: TGTGCCAGCAGTCCTGGACGGACTGCCTACGAGCAGTACGTC.

The rearrangement links TRBV5-6 to TRBJ2-7, with TRBD1 identical over 10 bases. Germline loops: CDR1 SGHDT, CDR2 YYEEEE. The V and J ends lost 0 bases and 5 bases, in that order; junction bases with no gene match: 5. CDR3 length: 15 amino acids. The CDR3 sequence: CASSLVGTGANEQYV. The CDR3 DNA reads as TGTGCCAGCAGCTTGGTCGGGACAGGGGCCAACGAGCAGTACGTC.

The gene calls are TRBV29-1 and TRBJ2-3, with 8 bases fitting TRBD1. V shed 6 bases, J shed 2 bases, and the junction held 13 bases outside the gene matches. From germline, CDR1 is SQVTM and CDR2 ANQGSEA. The CDR3 has 16 amino acids. CDR3 sequence reads: CSVSYTGQGFTDTQYF. CDR3 in DNA: TGCAGCGTCTCCTATACCGGACAGGGCTTCACAGATACGCAGTATTTT.

The chain recombines TRBV5-5 with TRBJ2-4, with TRBD1 identical over 12 bases. The germline V gene has CDR1 SGHKS and CDR2 YYEKEE (reference sequence). The J segment lost 2 bases and the V segment lost 0 bases, leaving 6 bases of the junction unmatched. This CDR3 is 18 amino acids long. CDR3 in amino acids: CASSLAPGQGASKNIQYF. In DNA, the CDR3 is TGTGCCAGCAGCTTGGCTCCGGGACAGGGGGCTTCCAAAAACATTCAGTACTTC.

V and J are TRBV5-1 and TRBJ2-4, with D unclear. The CDR3 consists of 16 residues. CDR1 is SGHRS, CDR2 YFSETQ, per germline. Trimming removed 0 bases from V and 0 bases from J, with 10 bases in between. The CDR3 spells CASSLGSGLAKNIQYF. The CDR3 DNA reads TGCGCCAGCAGCTTGGGTTCAGGCTTAGCCAAAAACATTCAGTACTTC. Based on the CDR3 plus reference TRBV5-1 and TRBJ2-4, the full variable domain is KAGVTQTPRYLIKTRGQQVTLSCSPISGHRSVSWYQQTPGQGLQFLFEYFSETQRNKGNFPGRFSGRQFSNSRSEMNVSTLELGDSALYLCASSLGSGLAKNIQYFGAGTRLSVL.

The genes are TRBV14 and TRBJ2-5, with 7 bases identical to TRBD1. Germline trimming cut 4 bases from V and 0 bases from J; bases unmatched to any gene: 5. CDR3 length: 15 residues. CDR1 and CDR2 from the germline V gene are SGHDN and FVKESK. CDR3 nucleotides: TGTGCCAGCAGCCCGTTACAGGGGTACCAAGAGACCCAGTACTTC. Amino acid sequence: CASSPLQGYQETQYF.

The chain joins TRBV19 to TRBJ2-3; TRBD2 might be the D (5 bases). Germline values: CDR1 LNHDA, CDR2 SQIVND (reference sequence). Trimming removed 3 bases from V and 5 bases from J, with 15 bases in between. This CDR3 is built from 15 residues. The CDR3 loop is CASSIGGVGGDTQYF. The DNA for the CDR3 is TGTGCCAGTAGTATTGGAGGTGTAGGTGGAGATACGCAGTATTTT.

The chain carries TRBV30 and TRBJ2-5; 8 bases are shared with TRBD2. The J segment lost 1 base and the V segment lost 3 bases, leaving 4 bases of the junction unmatched. This CDR3 contains 14 residues. Germline CDR1 GTSNPN, CDR2 SVGIG (reference sequence). CDR3 residues: CAWRRAGVQETQYF. CDR3 bases: TGTGCCTGGAGACGAGCGGGGGTCCAAGAGACCCAGTACTTC.

The chain's CDR3 is CASSLEGGQETQYF. CDR3 sequence (DNA): TGTGCCAGCAGCCTGGAGGGCGGCCAAGAGACCCAGTACTTC. The chain recombines TRBV13 with TRBJ2-5; TRBD2 is a possible D gene (6 bases). The length of the CDR3 is 14 residues. The germline CDR1 and CDR2 sequences are PRHDT and FYEKMQ (reference sequence). Trimming took 5 bases from V and 1 from J, leaving 11 bases between them.

This chain joins TRBV7-9 and TRBJ2-7; D gene ambiguous. Trimming removed 4 bases from V and 3 bases from J, with 4 bases in between. Germline CDR1 reads SEHNR; CDR2 reads FQNEAQ (reference sequence). This CDR3 has 11 residues. CDR3 protein: CASSSNYEQYF. The CDR3 bases are TGTGCCAGCAGCTCCAACTACGAGCAGTACTTC.